Below are 14 T cell receptor beta chains sequenced from a single sample in a study of T cell repertoires in cytomegalovirus infection. MiXCR, run by TCRdb on the reads, gives a single entry per CDR3 protein. The sample has some 600,000 distinct CDR3 sequences, approximately 25% seen once. The sample was CD8+ T cells from PBMCs. These receptor sequences come from a human donor in good health (CMV status not recorded). Some clones in this sample may be carry-over from other donors' samples.

About this clonotype: A junction boundary mismatches the germline segment, possibly from a read error. The rearrangement links TRBV4-3 to TRBJ2-2, with 9 bases identical to TRBD1. The CDR3 extends over 15 amino acids. Germline CDR1 LGHNA, CDR2 YSLEER. This CDR3 reads CASCQGQGQTGELFF. As DNA, the CDR3 is TGCGCCAGCTGCCAGGGACAGGGCCAAACCGGGGAGCTGTTTTTT.

The sample holds a few counts of this clonotype. V gene TRBV2 combines with J gene TRBJ1-1; tentatively, D is TRBD1 (6 bases). Germline loops: CDR1 SNHLY, CDR2 FYNNEI. Trimming took 4 bases from V and 0 from J, leaving 12 bases between them. CDR3 length equals 15 residues. DNA for the CDR3: TGTGCCAGCAGTGGACAGGCTACTATGAACACTGAAGCTTTCTTT. Translated: CASSGQATMNTEAFF. The variable domain in full, with the rest retrieved from reference TRBV2 and TRBJ1-1, is EPEVTQTPSHQVTQMGQEVILRCVPISNHLYFYWYRQILGQKVEFLVSFYNNEISEKSEIFDDQFSVERPDGSNFTLKIRSTKLEDSAMYFCASSGQATMNTEAFFGQGTRLTVV.

This sequence joins TRBV20-1 and TRBJ1-6; TRBD1 matches at 8 bases. This CDR3 comprises 15 residues. Germline CDR1 is DFQATT and CDR2 is SNEGSKA (reference sequence). V was clipped by 0 bases and J by 9 bases; unmatched bases: 7. Here the CDR3 DNA reads TGCAGTGCTAGAGAGCTCGGACAGGGAGGTTCACCCCTCCACTTT. Its translation: CSARELGQGGSPLHF.

This clonotype occurred a few times. This chain links TRBV3-1 with TRBJ1-5; 8 bases map to TRBD1. Germline V gene sequence: CDR1 LGHDT, CDR2 YNNKEL (reference sequence). The CDR3 spans 15 residues. V was pared by 1 base and J by 6 bases, with 5 bases of the junction left unmatched. The CDR3 protein is CASSQGTGFFQPQHF. CDR3 DNA sequence: TGTGCCAGCAGCCAAGGGACAGGGTTCTTTCAGCCCCAGCATTTT.

This chain connects TRBV11-2 to TRBJ2-7; D may match TRBD1 or TRBD2 (6 bases each). V was clipped by 2 bases and J by 5 bases, with 10 bases between them. CDR3 length: 13 residues. Germline V gene sequence: CDR1 SGHAT, CDR2 FQNNGV. CDR3 coding DNA: TGTGCCAGCAGCTTAAGGGGGGCTGACGAGCAGTACGTC. This sequence encodes CASSLRGADEQYV.

For this clonotype: This may stem from a read error, because a much larger clone lies one nucleotide away. This chain joins TRBV7-6 and TRBJ2-5; maybe TRBD2 (5 bases). Germline V gene lookup returns CDR1 SGHVS and CDR2 FNYEAQ. The CDR3 has 14 residues. Trimming shortened V by 5 bases and J by 5 bases, and 15 bases separated the two germline ends. The CDR3 DNA is TGTGCCAGCAGCCCCCAAAGACGGAGGGAGACCCAGTACTTC. It codes for CASSPQRRRETQYF.

V and J are TRBV20-1 and TRBJ1-2; 7 bases map to TRBD1. The germline V gene has CDR1 DFQATT and CDR2 SNEGSKA (reference sequence). The CDR3 has 12 amino acids. With 5 bases clipped from V and 8 bases from J, the junction kept 8 bases outside the gene matches. CDR3 sequence (DNA): TGCAGTGCTGCCCGGACAGGTTTGGGCTACACCTTC. Translating gives CSAARTGLGYTF.

There are many counts of this clonotype. The chain is built from TRBV7-6 and TRBJ1-2; D possibly corresponds to TRBD1 (6 bases). The CDR3 totals 14 residues. Germline CDR1 reads SGHVS; CDR2 reads FNYEAQ. Between the trimmed V and J ends, which lost 6 bases and 7 bases, there was a span of 18 bases. The CDR3 here is CASRSITGTLGYTF. CDR3 nucleotides: TGTGCCAGCAGATCCATCACCGGGACACTTGGCTACACCTTC.

With respect to this clonotype: A much larger clone lies a single base off, so this may be a read error. V is TRBV6-1 and J is TRBJ2-2, with 7 bases fitting TRBD1. This CDR3 is 15 amino acids long. CDR1 and CDR2 (germline): MNHNS, SASEGT. CDR3: CAISKYRGFTGELFF. The CDR3 DNA reads as TGTGCCATCAGTAAATACAGGGGATTCACCGGGGAGCTGTTTTTT.

The rearrangement links TRBV20-1 to TRBJ2-1, with 12 bases matching TRBD2. The germline V gene has CDR1 DFQATT and CDR2 SNEGSKA (reference sequence). The CDR3 spans 20 residues. The V and J ends lost 0 bases and 6 bases, in that order; junction bases with no gene match: 18. CDR3 DNA: TGCAGTGCTAGAGATCTCGGGACTAGCGGGTTTACCCCTGCCCTCAATGAGCAGTTCTTC. Translation gives CSARDLGTSGFTPALNEQFF.

This chain uses TRBV14 with TRBJ1-1; maybe TRBD1 (6 bases). Germline V gene sequence: CDR1 SGHDN, CDR2 FVKESK. Trimming pared 0 bases from V and 4 bases from J, leaving 15 bases between. This CDR3 region has 16 residues. CDR3 protein: CASSQDYGGRFTEAFF. DNA of the CDR3: TGTGCCAGCAGCCAAGATTACGGGGGGCGGTTCACTGAAGCTTTCTTT.

The J gene is TRBJ2-4, the V gene TRBV25-1, with D tentatively TRBD1 or TRBD2 (6 bases each). This CDR3 is built from 14 residues. Looked up from germline, CDR1 is MGHDK and CDR2 is SYGVNS. V shed 2 bases and J shed 6 bases, with 11 bases lying between them. The CDR3 reads CASSERGAGNIQYF. The CDR3 coding sequence is TGTGCCAGCAGTGAAAGGGGGGCTGGAAACATTCAGTACTTC. The full variable domain, its missing parts supplied by reference TRBV25-1 and TRBJ2-4, is EADIYQTPRYLVIGTGKKITLECSQTMGHDKMYWYQQDPGMELHLIHYSYGVNSTEKGDLSSESTVSRIRTEHFPLTLESARPSHTSQYLCASSERGAGNIQYFGAGTRLSVL.

In the case of this clonotype: The CDR3 does not close with the conserved phenylalanine or tryptophan, likely indicating a read error. The rearrangement links TRBV29-1 to TRBJ1-1, with a tentative D call TRBD1 (6 bases). The CDR3 is 14 residues long. Deletions cut 4 bases from V and 4 bases from J, with 16 bases between. Germline CDR1 SQVTM, CDR2 ANQGSEA. In DNA, the CDR3 is TGCAGCGTTGCGGGGGGGCAAGTTGGCACTGAAGCTTTCTAT. Its protein product is CSVAGGQVGTEAFY.

This clonotype was detected only a few times. The CDR3 region has the DNA TGTGCCAGCAGTGTTCGCCTACCCAACCTCTACGAGCAGTACTTC. Its protein product is CASSVRLPNLYEQYF. The gene calls are TRBV6-1 and TRBJ2-7; D is uncertain. The V end was cut by 4 bases, the J end by 3 bases, with 16 bases between. Germline loops: CDR1 MNHNS, CDR2 SASEGT. There are 15 residues in the CDR3.